The source of this T cell receptor beta chain is a study of CD8 T cells in ankylosing spondylitis. Findings and caveats of the study: Significant enrichment of disease-linked clones was reported in matched ankylosing spondylitis synovial fluid. Earlier literature documents some of the motif variants in reactive arthritis synovial fluid and blood. Typical of ankylosing spondylitis blood, it appeared, was a TCR beta motif of roughly eight highly homologous variants. Disease-linked clones proved CD8+ and comparatively uncommon in peripheral blood.

On this clonotype itself: Its antigen is unknown. Germline is not matched at one junction end, which may reflect a read error.

Library preparation for TCR beta used quantitative 5'-RACE with molecular barcodes. One entry per CDR3 protein results from TCRdb running MiXCR on the 5' RACE reads. The table includes about 800,000 distinct CDR3 sequences, 10% to 15% detected once. The CDR3 runs to 14 residues. In germline, CDR1 is MNHEY, CDR2 SVGAGI. The sample consisted of blood, either unsorted or a sorted T cell fraction (not recorded which). The gene calls are TRBV6-5 and TRBJ2-2; D is undetermined. The origin of this receptor is a male donor with ankylosing spondylitis. The CDR3 reads CASSSYGNTGELFF. The CDR3 nucleotides are TGTGCTAGCAGTTCATATGGAAACACCGGGGAGCTGTTTTTT.